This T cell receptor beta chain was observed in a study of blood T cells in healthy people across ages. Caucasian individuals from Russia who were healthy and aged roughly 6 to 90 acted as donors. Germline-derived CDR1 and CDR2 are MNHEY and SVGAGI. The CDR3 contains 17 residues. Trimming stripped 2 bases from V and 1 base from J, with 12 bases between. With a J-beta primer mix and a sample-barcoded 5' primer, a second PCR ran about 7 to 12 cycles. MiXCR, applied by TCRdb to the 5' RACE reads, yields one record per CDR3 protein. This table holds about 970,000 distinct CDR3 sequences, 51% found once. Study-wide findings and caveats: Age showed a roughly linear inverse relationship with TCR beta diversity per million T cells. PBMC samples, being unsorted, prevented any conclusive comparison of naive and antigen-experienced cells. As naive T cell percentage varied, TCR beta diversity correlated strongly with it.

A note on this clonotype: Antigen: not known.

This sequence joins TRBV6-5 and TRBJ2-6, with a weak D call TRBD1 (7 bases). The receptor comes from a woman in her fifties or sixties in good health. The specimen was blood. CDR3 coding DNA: TGTGCCAGCAGTTACGCGGGACAGTATTCTGGGGCCAACGTCCTGACTTTC. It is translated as CASSYAGQYSGANVLTF.